These 32 T cell receptor beta chains originate from one sample sequenced in a study of CXCR3-negative and CXCR3-positive naive CD8 T cells. In preparing the TRB cDNA libraries, 5' RACE with UMI labels was used. TCRdb processed the 5' RACE reads again and assigns one entry to each CDR3 protein, with no DNA. This table lists tens of thousands of distinct CDR3 sequences. The sample was naive CXCR3- CD8+ T cells from blood. The sample's subset: CD45RO-CCR7+CD27+CD95- naive CD8+ T cells lacking CXCR3 (TNR3-). These receptors all stem from a human donor in good health. Some clones in this sample may be carry-over from other donors' samples.

The rearrangement links TRBV7-3 to TRBJ1-5; TCRdb outputs TRBD1, but without DNA this stays unchecked. The germline V gene has CDR1 SGHTA and CDR2 FQGTGA. There are 17 residues in the CDR3. The CDR3 reads CASSLWTPGVGNQPQHF.

The chain uses TRBV9 and TRBJ2-2; TCRdb's D call of TRBD2 is untestable without DNA. Germline CDR1 and CDR2: SGDLS and YYNGEE. The CDR3 sequence is 17 residues long. The CDR3 region is CASSESPTGGPTGELFF.

This sequence joins TRBV7-3 and TRBJ2-2; TCRdb picks TRBD2, but there is no DNA to check that call. This CDR3 is built from 18 residues. Germline V gene lookup returns CDR1 SGHTA and CDR2 FQGTGA. CDR3 amino acids: CASSLTALRGGRTGELFF.

The chain joins TRBV20-1 to TRBJ1-6. The CDR3 is 15 residues long. Germline V gene sequence: CDR1 DFQATT, CDR2 SNEGSKA (reference sequence). CDR3 protein: CSARPRISNNSPLHF.

V gene TRBV9 combines with J gene TRBJ2-1. From germline, CDR1 is SGDLS and CDR2 YYNGEE. CDR3 length: 15 residues. CDR3 residues: CASSVEQGAYNEQFF. Combining the CDR3 with reference TRBV9 and TRBJ2-1 gives the whole variable domain DSGVTQTPKHLITATGQRVTLRCSPRSGDLSVYWYQQSLDQGLQFLIQYYNGEERAKGNILERFSAQQFPDLHSELNLSSLELGDSALYFCASSVEQGAYNEQFFGPGTRLTVL.

The J gene is TRBJ2-5, the V gene TRBV12-3 or TRBV12-4. This CDR3 region has 16 residues. The CDR3 region is CASSYRRTLNQETQYF.

This rearrangement joins TRBV29-1 to TRBJ2-5; no DNA is available, so the TRBD2 call from TCRdb remains unchecked. Germline V gene lookup returns CDR1 SQVTM and CDR2 ANQGSEA. This CDR3 is built from 12 residues. The chain's CDR3 is CSVAGIGETQYF. The whole variable domain, filled in from reference TRBV29-1 and TRBJ2-5, reads SAVISQKPSRDICQRGTSLTIQCQVDSQVTMMFWYRQQPGQSLTLIATANQGSEATYESGFVIDKFPISRPNLTFSTLTVSNMSPEDSSIYLCSVAGIGETQYFGPGTRLLVL.

This sequence joins TRBV7-9 and TRBJ2-2; the TCRdb call, TRBD1, lacks DNA for checking. This CDR3 spans 16 amino acids. Germline loops: CDR1 SEHNR, CDR2 FQNEAQ (reference sequence). The CDR3 loop is CASSDILRDGSGELFF.

The chain combines TRBV6-1 with TRBJ2-7; lacking DNA, the TRBD1 call made by TCRdb goes unchecked. Germline assignment: CDR1 MNHNS and CDR2 SASEGT. This CDR3 is built from 13 residues. The CDR3 region is CATETDDPLEQYF.

The rearrangement uses TRBV24-1 and TRBJ2-1; TCRdb indicates TRBD2, and absent DNA this call remains unverified. Germline V gives CDR1 KGHDR, CDR2 SFDVKD. This CDR3 has 14 amino acids. The CDR3 here is CATSDPSSRNEQFF.

V is TRBV7-8 and J is TRBJ2-7; without DNA, the TCRdb call of TRBD1 cannot be checked. The CDR3 covers 12 residues. The germline V gene encodes CDR1 SGHVS and CDR2 FQNEAQ. CDR3 sequence: CASSAAQYEQYF. The full variable domain, completed using reference TRBV7-8 and TRBJ2-7, is GAGVSQSPRYKVAKRGQDVALRCDPISGHVSLFWYQQALGQGPEFLTYFQNEAQLDKSGLPSDRFFAERPEGSVSTLKIQRTQQEDSAVYLCASSAAQYEQYFGPGTRLTVT.

The rearrangement joins TRBV4-2 to TRBJ2-7; without DNA, the TCRdb call of TRBD2 cannot be checked. The CDR3 is 14 residues long. Germline V gene lookup returns CDR1 LGHNA and CDR2 YNFKEQ. The CDR3 protein is CASSQTTNNYEQYF.

The chain recombines TRBV12-3 or TRBV12-4 with TRBJ2-7; the D call from TCRdb, TRBD2, cannot be confirmed without DNA. The CDR3 runs 15 residues. CDR3 region: CASSPPPGTSNEQYF.

The chain is built from TRBV29-1 and TRBJ2-1; TCRdb designates TRBD2, a call that cannot be tested without DNA. The CDR3 extends over 15 amino acids. Germline V gene data show CDR1 as SQVTM and CDR2 as ANQGSEA. CDR3 region: CSVEKDAGYDNEQFF.

V usage is TRBV27 and J usage is TRBJ1-2; without DNA, the TCRdb call of TRBD1 cannot be checked. The CDR3 consists of 13 residues. Germline V gene data show CDR1 as MNHEY and CDR2 as SMNVEV (reference sequence). The CDR3 loop is CASSLGGSYGYTF.

The CDR3 region is CASRPPRETQYF. The V and J genes are TRBV2 and TRBJ2-5; TCRdb indicates TRBD1, and absent DNA this call remains unverified. CDR3 length: 12 amino acids. Looked up from germline, CDR1 is SNHLY and CDR2 is FYNNEI.

This CDR3 reads CSAGVNTEAFF. The rearrangement links TRBV29-1 to TRBJ1-1. The CDR3 totals 11 residues. Germline V CDR1 and CDR2: SQVTM, ANQGSEA. The full variable domain, rest sourced from reference TRBV29-1 and TRBJ1-1, is SAVISQKPSRDICQRGTSLTIQCQVDSQVTMMFWYRQQPGQSLTLIATANQGSEATYESGFVIDKFPISRPNLTFSTLTVSNMSPEDSSIYLCSAGVNTEAFFGQGTRLTVV.

This chain connects TRBV25-1 to TRBJ2-3. This CDR3 comprises 14 residues. The germline V gene has CDR1 MGHDK and CDR2 SYGVNS. CDR3 region: CASSEYGGTDTQYF.

This chain connects TRBV20-1 to TRBJ2-2. Germline V gene sequence: CDR1 DFQATT, CDR2 SNEGSKA (reference sequence). The CDR3 length is 15 residues. This CDR3 is CSAVEMPTPTGELFF.

The V call is TRBV29-1, the J call TRBJ2-1. The CDR3 spans 15 residues. Germline CDR1 reads SQVTM; CDR2 reads ANQGSEA. The CDR3 sequence is CSVEDQQSSYNEQFF.

The chain carries TRBV7-9 and TRBJ2-5; no DNA is available, so the TRBD1 call from TCRdb remains unchecked. Germline values: CDR1 SEHNR, CDR2 FQNEAQ (reference sequence). The CDR3 extends over 17 amino acids. CDR3 protein: CASSFPRQGLIQETQYF. The full variable domain, with the rest looked up from reference TRBV7-9 and TRBJ2-5, is DTGVSQNPRHKITKRGQNVTFRCDPISEHNRLYWYRQTLGQGPEFLTYFQNEAQLEKSRLLSDRFSAERPKGSFSTLEIQRTEQGDSAMYLCASSFPRQGLIQETQYFGPGTRLLVL.

This sequence joins TRBV12-3 or TRBV12-4 and TRBJ2-1; TCRdb proposes TRBD1, but this gene call is untestable without DNA. The CDR3 contains 13 residues. This CDR3 reads CASSPDRDNEQFF.

The CDR3 reads CSALTSDSYNEQFF. The chain links TRBV20-1 to TRBJ2-1. Germline CDR1 and CDR2: DFQATT and SNEGSKA (reference sequence). The CDR3 is 14 residues long.

The rearrangement joins TRBV28 to TRBJ2-3. The CDR3 is 13 amino acids. Germline values: CDR1 MDHEN, CDR2 SYDVKM. The CDR3 here is CASSLGSQETQYF.

The genes are TRBV14 and TRBJ2-3; as DNA is missing, the TRBD2 call by TCRdb cannot be tested. CDR3 length: 16 amino acids. Per germline, CDR1 SGHDN and CDR2 FVKESK. CDR3 loop: CASSSRERVRTDTQYF.

The chain is built from TRBV7-3 and TRBJ1-1; without DNA, the TCRdb call of TRBD1 cannot be checked. This CDR3 is 13 amino acids long. CDR1 is SGHTA and CDR2 is FQGTGA in the germline V gene. The CDR3 here is CASSPPQEHEAFF.

This rearrangement joins TRBV20-1 to TRBJ1-5; with no DNA, the TCRdb D assignment of TRBD1 cannot be verified. The CDR3 runs 14 residues. The V gene's germline CDR1 is DFQATT and CDR2 SNEGSKA (reference sequence). The chain's CDR3 is CSAREDRGNQPQHF.

This chain connects TRBV29-1 to TRBJ1-2; absent DNA, TCRdb's TRBD1 call cannot be checked. Germline V gene data show CDR1 as SQVTM and CDR2 as ANQGSEA. CDR3 size: 12 residues. CDR3 in amino acids: CSVVTGDYGYTF.

The V call is TRBV7-2, the J call TRBJ2-7; the TCRdb D gene call, TRBD2, has no DNA to confirm it. Germline V gives CDR1 SGHTA, CDR2 FQGNSA. The CDR3 runs to 18 residues. The CDR3 is CASSLGPSGTILRWEQYF. Full variable domain (missing parts from reference TRBV7-2 and TRBJ2-7): GAGVSQSPSNKVTEKGKDVELRCDPISGHTALYWYRQSLGQGLEFLIYFQGNSAPDKSGLPSDRFSAERTGGSVSTLTIQRTQQEDSAVYLCASSLGPSGTILRWEQYFGPGTRLTVT.

The V and J genes are TRBV6-2 or TRBV6-3 and TRBJ2-7; TCRdb calls TRBD1, which cannot be checked without DNA. Germline V lookup: CDR1 MNHEY, CDR2 SVGEGT. CDR3 length: 16 residues. The CDR3 protein is CASSYLDLDTSYEQYF.

The CDR3 protein is CASSSRTGGPYEQYF. The gene calls are TRBV13 and TRBJ2-7; with no DNA, the TCRdb D assignment of TRBD1 cannot be verified. CDR3 length: 15 amino acids. The germline V gene has CDR1 PRHDT and CDR2 FYEKMQ (reference sequence).

The chain links TRBV9 to TRBJ1-1. Germline V gene sequence: CDR1 SGDLS, CDR2 YYNGEE. The CDR3 spans 13 residues. CDR3 sequence: CASSGALNTEAFF.